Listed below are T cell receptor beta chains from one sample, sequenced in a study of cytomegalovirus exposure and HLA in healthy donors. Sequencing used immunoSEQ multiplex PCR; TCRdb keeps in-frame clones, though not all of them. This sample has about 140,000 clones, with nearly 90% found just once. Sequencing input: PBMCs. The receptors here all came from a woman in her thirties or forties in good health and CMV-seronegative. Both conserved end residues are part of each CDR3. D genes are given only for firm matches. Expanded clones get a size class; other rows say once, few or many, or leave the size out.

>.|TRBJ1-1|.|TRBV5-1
CASSQSNTEAFF
TGCGCCAGCAGCCAATCGAACACTGAAGCTTTCTTT
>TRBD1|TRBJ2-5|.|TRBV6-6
CASRRETGPQETQYF
TGTGCCAGCAGGAGGGAGACAGGGCCCCAAGAGACCCAGTACTTC
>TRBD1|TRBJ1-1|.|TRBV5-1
CASSLGTGSMNTEAFF
TGCGCCAGCAGCTTGGGGACAGGGTCCATGAACACTGAAGCTTTCTTT
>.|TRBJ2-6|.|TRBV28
CASSYPIPSGANVLTF
TGTGCCAGCAGTTACCCTATCCCCTCTGGGGCCAACGTCCTGACTTTC
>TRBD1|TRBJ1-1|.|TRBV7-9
CASSLRGLPNTEAFF
TGTGCCAGCAGCTTAAGGGGGCTCCCGAACACTGAAGCTTTCTTT
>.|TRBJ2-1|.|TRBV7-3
CASSLGQGGYEQFF
TGTGCCAGCAGCTTAGGACAGGGAGGGTATGAGCAGTTCTTC
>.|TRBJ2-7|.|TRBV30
CAWSVYYRTRAYEQYF
TGTGCCTGGAGTGTTTACTACCGGACCAGGGCCTACGAGCAGTACTTC
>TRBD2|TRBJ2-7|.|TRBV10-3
CAIRRTSGETYEQYF
TGTGCCATCAGGCGGACTAGCGGGGAGACCTACGAGCAGTACTTC
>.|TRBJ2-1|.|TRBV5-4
CASSSLGGSYNEQFF
TGTGCCAGCAGCTCGCTGGGGGGCTCCTACAATGAGCAGTTCTTC
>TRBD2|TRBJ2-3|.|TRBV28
CASSSSSLAGDTDTQYF
TGTGCCAGCAGTTCCTCCTCCCTAGCGGGAGATACAGATACGCAGTATTTT
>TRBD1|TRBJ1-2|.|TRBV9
CASSVGQALSGSYGYTF
TGTGCCAGCAGCGTGGGACAGGCCCTCTCGGGTAGTTATGGCTACACCTTC
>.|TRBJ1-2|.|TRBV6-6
CASSVSSTVYGYTF
TGTGCCAGCTCCGTATCCTCTACAGTCTATGGCTACACCTTC
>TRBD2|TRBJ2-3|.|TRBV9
CASSVGGRGTDTQYF
TGTGCCAGCAGCGTCGGCGGGAGGGGGACAGATACGCAGTATTTT
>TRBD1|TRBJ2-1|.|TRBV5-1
CASRGTGGNNEQFF
TGCGCCAGCAGGGGGACAGGGGGCAACAATGAGCAGTTCTTC
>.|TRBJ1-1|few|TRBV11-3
CASSLDFNEAFF
TGTGCCAGCAGCTTAGATTTTAATGAAGCTTTCTTT
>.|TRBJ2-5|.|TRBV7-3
CASSLANQETQYF
TGTGCCAGCAGCTTAGCGAATCAAGAGACCCAGTACTTC
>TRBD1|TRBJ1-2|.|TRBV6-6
CASSYSIPGGSGYTF
TGTGCCAGCAGTTACTCGATTCCAGGGGGCAGTGGCTACACCTTC
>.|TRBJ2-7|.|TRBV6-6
CASLPTAGTYEQYF
TGTGCCAGCCTCCCTACAGCCGGGACCTACGAGCAGTACTTC
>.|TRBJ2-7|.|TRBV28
CASSPRTPHYEQYF
TGTGCCAGCAGTCCGCGGACACCCCACTACGAGCAGTACTTC
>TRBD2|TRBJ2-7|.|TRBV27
CASSLTASGNYEQYF
TGTGCCAGCAGTTTAACGGCTAGCGGGAACTACGAGCAGTACTTC
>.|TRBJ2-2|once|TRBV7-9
CASSSRTIANTGELFF
TGTGCCAGCAGCTCAAGGACTATTGCCAACACCGGGGAGCTGTTTTTT
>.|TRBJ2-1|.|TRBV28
CASQRPGDQFF
TGTGCCAGCCAAAGGCCGGGGGATCAGTTCTTC
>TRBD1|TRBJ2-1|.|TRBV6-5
CASSFDRGYNEQFF
TGTGCCAGCAGTTTTGACAGGGGGTACAATGAGCAGTTCTTC
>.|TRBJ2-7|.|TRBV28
CASSPGLRLVTVSYEQYF
TGTGCCAGCAGCCCCGGTTTGCGACTAGTTACCGTCTCCTACGAGCAGTACTTC
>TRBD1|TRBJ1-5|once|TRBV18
CASSLGQGRNQPQHF
TGTGCCAGCTCGCTGGGACAGGGGCGCAATCAGCCCCAGCATTTT
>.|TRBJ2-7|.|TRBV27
CASSFGGGYEQYF
TGTGCCAGCAGTTTCGGAGGCGGCTACGAGCAGTACTTC
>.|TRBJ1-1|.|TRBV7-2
CASSLGPGDTEAFF
TGTGCCAGCAGCTTAGGGCCAGGGGACACTGAAGCTTTCTTT
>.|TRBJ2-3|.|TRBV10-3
CAISDKGGDTQYF
TGTGCCATCAGTGATAAAGGCGGGGATACGCAGTATTTT
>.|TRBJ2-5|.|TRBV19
CASSNRRSGRETQYF
TGTGCCAGTAGTAACCGACGCAGCGGCCGTGAGACCCAGTACTTC
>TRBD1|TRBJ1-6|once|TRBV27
CASRSGDRLYYSPLHF
TGTGCCAGCCGCTCTGGGGACAGGTTATATTATTCACCCCTCCACTTT
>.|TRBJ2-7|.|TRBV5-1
CASSLSTGPYEQYF
TGCGCCAGCAGCTTATCGACAGGCCCCTACGAGCAGTACTTC
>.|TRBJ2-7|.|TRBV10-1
CASRSGEGEQYF
TGCGCCAGCAGGTCAGGTGAAGGCGAGCAGTACTTC
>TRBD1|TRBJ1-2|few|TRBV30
CAWSVKGAGGYTF
TGTGCCTGGAGTGTAAAGGGGGCAGGGGGCTACACCTTC
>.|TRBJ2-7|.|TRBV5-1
CASSLGSEEALHEQYF
TGCGCCAGCAGCTTGGGTTCAGAGGAAGCGCTTCACGAGCAGTACTTC
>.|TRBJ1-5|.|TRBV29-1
CSVAQDSANQPQHF
TGCAGCGTTGCTCAGGATTCCGCCAATCAGCCCCAGCATTTT
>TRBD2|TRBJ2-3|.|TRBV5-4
CASSLRLAGFSTDTQYF
TGTGCCAGCAGCTTGAGGTTAGCGGGCTTTAGCACAGATACGCAGTATTTT
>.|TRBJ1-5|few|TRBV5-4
CASSLRGDQPQHF
TGTGCCAGCAGCTTACGGGGGGATCAGCCCCAGCATTTT
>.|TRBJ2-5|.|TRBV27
CASSPWTPQETQYF
TGTGCCAGCAGTCCGTGGACACCTCAAGAGACCCAGTACTTC
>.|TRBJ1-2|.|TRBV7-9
CASSLARQETNYGYTF
TGTGCCAGCAGCTTAGCAAGACAGGAAACTAACTATGGCTACACCTTC
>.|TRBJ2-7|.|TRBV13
CASSLGGRSGYEQYF
TGTGCCAGCAGCTTAGGGGGACGTAGCGGATACGAGCAGTACTTC
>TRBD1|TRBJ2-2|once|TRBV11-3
CASSAGQGTPGELFF
TGTGCCAGCAGCGCCGGACAGGGAACTCCCGGGGAGCTGTTTTTT
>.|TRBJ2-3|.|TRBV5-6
CASFGQGGIDTQYF
TGTGCCAGTTTCGGACAGGGAGGGATAGATACGCAGTATTTT
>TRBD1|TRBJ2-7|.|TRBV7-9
CASSLGGQGSHEQYF
TGTGCCAGCAGCTTAGGGGGACAGGGTAGCCACGAGCAGTACTTC
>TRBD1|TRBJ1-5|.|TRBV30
CAWTGQGAYQPQHF
TGTGCCTGGACAGGACAGGGGGCTTATCAGCCCCAGCATTTT
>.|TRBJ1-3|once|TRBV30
CAWGLGNTIYF
TGTGCCTGGGGGCTCGGAAACACCATATATTTT
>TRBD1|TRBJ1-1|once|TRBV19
CASSIIAGGLAEAFF
TGTGCCAGTAGTATTATTGCAGGGGGCTTGGCTGAAGCTTTCTTT
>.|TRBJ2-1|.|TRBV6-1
CASSEAHPLSSYNEQFF
TGTGCCAGCAGTGAAGCGCATCCCTTGAGCTCCTACAATGAGCAGTTCTTC
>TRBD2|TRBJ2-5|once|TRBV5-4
CASSQPTGTRETQYF
TGTGCCAGCAGCCAACCGACCGGGACTAGGGAGACCCAGTACTTC
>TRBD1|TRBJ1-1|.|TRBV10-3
CAISEPRTGNTEAFF
TGTGCCATCAGTGAACCCCGGACAGGGAACACTGAAGCTTTCTTT
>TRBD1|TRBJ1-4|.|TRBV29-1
CSAGGTGMGEEKLFF
TGCAGCGCCGGTGGGACAGGGATGGGTGAGGAAAAACTGTTTTTT
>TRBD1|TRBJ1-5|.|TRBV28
CASSSPGTGNQPQHF
TGTGCCAGCAGTTCACCCGGGACAGGGAATCAGCCCCAGCATTTT
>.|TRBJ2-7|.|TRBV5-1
CASRRGSDAEGEQYF
TGCGCCAGCAGACGGGGGAGTGACGCTGAGGGGGAGCAGTACTTC
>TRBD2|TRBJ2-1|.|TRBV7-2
CASSSGGVAAYNEQFF
TGTGCCAGCAGCTCTGGGGGGGTAGCGGCTTACAATGAGCAGTTCTTC
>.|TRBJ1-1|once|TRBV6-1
CASSVEGGGTEAFF
TGTGCCAGCAGTGTCGAGGGAGGTGGCACTGAAGCTTTCTTT